The T cell receptor (beta chain) under discussion was sequenced for a study of identical twins. Study-level results: While abundant cord blood beta clonotypes carried fewer insertions, memory repertoires showed no such pattern. For out-of-frame beta sequences, excess twin sharing was weaker.

This clonotype has ten or more counts. Its antigen remains unknown. Everyone who gave samples was a healthy Caucasian. A universal primer site arose from template switching, and cDNA bore unique molecular identifiers. TCRdb reanalysed the 5' RACE reads using MiXCR and keeps one entry per CDR3 protein. The table has around 340,000 distinct CDR3 sequences, 7% to 9.5% seen once. The CDR3 consists of 13 residues. The V gene lost 4 bases and the J gene lost 2 bases, with 8 bases spanning the gap. Germline V CDR1 and CDR2: ENHRY, SYGVKD. The sequenced material came from naive T cells sorted from blood. The receptor's source is a woman aged 45-60 years in good health. V is TRBV10-3 and J is TRBJ1-2; tentative D call: TRBD1 (5 bases). The CDR3 nucleotides read TGTGCCATCAGTGTCCCAGGGAACTATGGCTACACCTTC. Translation: CAISVPGNYGYTF.